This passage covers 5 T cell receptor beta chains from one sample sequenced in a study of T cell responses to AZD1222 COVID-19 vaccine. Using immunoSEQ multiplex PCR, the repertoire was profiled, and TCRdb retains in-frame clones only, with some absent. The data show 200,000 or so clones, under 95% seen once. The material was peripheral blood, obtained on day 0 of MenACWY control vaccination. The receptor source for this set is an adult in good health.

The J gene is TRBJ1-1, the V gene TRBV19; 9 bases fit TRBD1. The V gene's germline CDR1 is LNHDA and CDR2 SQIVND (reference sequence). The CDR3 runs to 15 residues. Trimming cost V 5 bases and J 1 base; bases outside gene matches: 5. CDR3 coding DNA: TGTGCCAGTAGTTCCCCGACAGGGGGGAACACTGAAGCTTTCTTT. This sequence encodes CASSSPTGGNTEAFF.

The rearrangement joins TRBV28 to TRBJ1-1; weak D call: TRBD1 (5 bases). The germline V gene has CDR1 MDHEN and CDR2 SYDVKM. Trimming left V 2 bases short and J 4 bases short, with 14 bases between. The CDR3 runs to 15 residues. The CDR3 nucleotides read TGTGCCAGCAGTTTACCCATCCGGGGGAGCACTGAAGCTTTCTTT. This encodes CASSLPIRGSTEAFF.

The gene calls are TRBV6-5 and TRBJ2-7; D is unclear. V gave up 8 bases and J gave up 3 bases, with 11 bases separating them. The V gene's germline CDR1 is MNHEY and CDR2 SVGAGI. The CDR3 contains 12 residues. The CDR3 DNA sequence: TGTGCCAGCGCTGGCACAAGCTACGAGCAGTACTTC. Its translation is CASAGTSYEQYF.

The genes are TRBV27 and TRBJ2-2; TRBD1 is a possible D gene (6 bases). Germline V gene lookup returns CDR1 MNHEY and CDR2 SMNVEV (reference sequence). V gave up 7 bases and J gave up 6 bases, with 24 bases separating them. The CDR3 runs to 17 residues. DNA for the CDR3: TGTGCCAGCACCCTTTGGCCGCAAACAGGGTACTCCGGGGAGCTGTTTTTT. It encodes CASTLWPQTGYSGELFF.

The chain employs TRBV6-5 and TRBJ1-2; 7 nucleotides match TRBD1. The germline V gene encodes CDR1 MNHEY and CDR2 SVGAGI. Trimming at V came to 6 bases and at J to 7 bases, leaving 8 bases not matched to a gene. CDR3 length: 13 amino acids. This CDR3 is CASRGQTLGGYTF. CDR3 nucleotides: TGTGCCAGCAGGGGACAGACGTTAGGTGGCTACACCTTC.